This entry describes one T cell receptor (beta chain). The antigen remains undetermined. This sample includes further DNA sequences coding for the same CDR3. This entry belongs to a study of chemoradiotherapy in HPV16-positive cancers. Study-level background: Candidate HPV-specific T-cell clones and common TCR motifs came from functional assays in a couple of HPV16-positive patients. Overall study findings and caveats: Candidate HPV-specific clones and E7-related TCR motifs grew in tumor during treatment.

The CDR3 is 15 residues long. The V end lost 3 bases, the J end lost 1 base, and 14 bases lay between the germline ends. CDR1 and CDR2 (germline): GTSNPN, SVGIG (reference sequence). Some clones are missing from TCRdb's copy, which holds only in-frame ones; the method was immunoSEQ multiplex PCR. The sample holds about 67,000 clones, roughly 90% seen once. Repeated repertoire sampling spanned the course of chemoradiotherapy. Here the sequenced sample was blood, taken from a patient who underwent chemoradiotherapy. The clonotype originates from a human donor with HPV-associated anogenital cancer. The chain employs TRBV30 and TRBJ2-3, with unresolved D. The CDR3: CAWSVIEGRTDTQYF. The CDR3 DNA reads TGTGCCTGGAGCGTAATCGAAGGCCGCACAGATACGCAGTATTTT.